This T cell receptor (beta chain) was captured in a study of shared clonotypes between healthy human individuals. The data were produced by immunoSEQ multiplex PCR, yet TCRdb's version contains in-frame clones alone and is incomplete. The data show 2 million to 2.5 million clones, approximately 95% seen once. Positive CCR7 selection of CD45RO-negative cells yielded the naive CD8 cells, and terminally differentiated effector memory CD45RA+ cells were excluded. The V gene's germline CDR1 is MNHNY and CDR2 SVGAGI (reference sequence). CDR3 length: 14 amino acids. V was trimmed by 6 bases and J by 6 bases, leaving 15 bases between them.

The V and J genes are TRBV6-6 and TRBJ1-5; D is unclear. The source of this sequence is a man younger than 35 in good health. The source material was naive CD8+ T cells sorted from blood. The CDR3 region has the DNA TGTGCCAGCAGCCTGGGAAATCAAATTCAGCCCCAGCATTTT. This codes for CASSLGNQIQPQHF.